This section outlines one T cell receptor beta chain sequence together with its context. The data are from a study of blood T cell repertoires in COVID-19. TCRdb's table, derived via immunoSEQ multiplex PCR, lists solely in-frame clones and lacks some. The table has 50,000 or so clones, under 90% seen once. Germline V gene data show CDR1 as SNHLY and CDR2 as FYNNEI. With 5 bases removed from V and 3 bases from J, the gap between germline ends came to 20 bases. The CDR3 is 16 amino acids. The sequencing sample was made of peripheral blood. This TCR came from a man aged 40-55 years with active COVID-19. The V and J genes are TRBV2 and TRBJ2-7; no clear D. Written as DNA, the CDR3 is TGTGCCAGCAGTAAGCGAGGTGGGTCTTCGGGCTACGAGCAGTACTTC. Protein product: CASSKRGGSSGYEQYF.